This entry lists 18 T cell receptor beta chains sequenced from one sample in a study of shared T cell receptors in the human thymus. Clones were sequenced by immunoSEQ multiplex PCR, and TCRdb holds only the in-frame ones, with some missing. The sample lists 600,000 to 900,000 clones, approximately 85% occurring once. These same data were also listed under a study on human thymus T cells.

Sequenced material: thymocytes. Every receptor here comes from a girl less than two years old with a congenital heart defect.

In this sample, this clone turned up once. V usage is TRBV7-2 and J usage is TRBJ1-1; 7 positions match TRBD1. CDR1 is SGHTA, CDR2 FQGNSA, per germline. Trimming removed 5 bases from V and 5 bases from J; junction bases left unmatched: 8. The CDR3 loop spans 14 amino acids. The CDR3 loop reads CASSIRQGMTEAFF. The CDR3 region has the DNA TGTGCCAGCAGCATTCGACAGGGTATGACTGAAGCTTTCTTT.

Details on this clone: A junction boundary mismatches the germline segment, possibly from a read error. This sample also contains other DNA sequences that code for the same CDR3. The chain combines TRBV11-2 with TRBJ1-6; D not certain. CDR1 is SGHAT, CDR2 FQNNGV, per germline. The length of the CDR3 is 15 residues. CDR3 sequence reads: CASSSWARLDSPLHF. CDR3 DNA sequence: TGTGCCAGCAGCTCTTGGGCCCGCTTGGATTCCCCCCTCCACTTT.

The chain links TRBV7-2 to TRBJ2-7; 8 nucleotides match TRBD1. Germline CDR1 reads SGHTA; CDR2 reads FQGNSA. Trimming cost V 2 bases and J 9 bases; bases outside gene matches: 12. The CDR3 covers 15 residues. The CDR3 DNA sequence: TGTGCCAGCAGCTTAATGGGGACAGGCCTACTTATGCAGTACTTC. It codes for CASSLMGTGLLMQYF.

The rearrangement uses TRBV5-4 and TRBJ1-3; D is unresolved. Between the trimmed V and J ends, which lost 2 bases and 0 bases, there was a span of 9 bases. CDR3 length: 15 amino acids. Germline assignment: CDR1 SGHNT and CDR2 YYREEE (reference sequence). The CDR3 region has the DNA TGTGCCAGCAGCTTAAGTCCAGACTCTGGAAACACCATATATTTT. Its protein is CASSLSPDSGNTIYF.

The chain couples TRBV6-5 to TRBJ1-1; the D gene is possibly TRBD1 (5 bases). The length of the CDR3 is 15 residues. Germline V gene data show CDR1 as MNHEY and CDR2 as SVGAGI. V was shortened by 0 bases and J by 2 bases, with 10 bases between the two germline ends. In DNA form, the CDR3 reads TGTGCCAGCAGTTACTCGACCCAGGGTAACACTGAAGCTTTCTTT. The encoded protein is CASSYSTQGNTEAFF.

The chain links TRBV28 to TRBJ2-5, with 8 bases aligning to TRBD1. The J call could be wrong; TRBJ2-7 is a better fit for the DNA end. The CDR3 spans 16 residues. Germline lookup yields CDR1 MDHEN and CDR2 SYDVKM. Written as DNA, the CDR3 is TGTGCCAGCAGTTTACCCCGGACAGGGCCCCACTACGAGCAGTACTTC. Amino acid sequence: CASSLPRTGPHYEQYF.

The chain couples TRBV19 to TRBJ1-6; 7 bases line up with TRBD1. The V and J ends lost 3 bases and 6 bases, in that order; junction bases with no gene match: 2. Germline V gene data show CDR1 as LNHDA and CDR2 as SQIVND (reference sequence). The CDR3 spans 14 residues. CDR3 residues: CASSIRGANSPLHF. The CDR3 DNA sequence: TGTGCCAGTAGTATCAGGGGGGCTAATTCACCCCTCCACTTT.

The gene calls are TRBV28 and TRBJ1-3; 9 nucleotides match TRBD1. The CDR3 contains 18 residues. CDR1 and CDR2 (germline): MDHEN, SYDVKM. V lost 3 bases, J lost 11 bases, and 20 bases stayed unmatched. CDR3 in amino acids: CASSFPPRPGQGLVAIYF. The CDR3 nucleotides are TGTGCCAGCAGTTTCCCCCCTCGACCGGGACAGGGCTTAGTGGCCATATATTTT.

This clone was seen just once. The CDR3 spells CASSLIGTANTGELFF. The CDR3 coding sequence is TGTGCCAGCAGCTTAATAGGGACAGCGAACACCGGGGAGCTGTTTTTT. The chain has TRBV7-3 and TRBJ2-2; TRBD1 aligns across 7 bases. Germline trimming cut 1 base from V and 0 bases from J; bases unmatched to any gene: 2. Germline CDR1 SGHTA, CDR2 FQGTGA. The CDR3 is 16 amino acids. The full variable domain, in which reference TRBV7-3 and TRBJ2-2 provide the parts outside the CDR3, is GAGVSQTPSNKVTEKGKYVELRCDPISGHTALYWYRQSLGQGPEFLIYFQGTGAADDSGLPNDRFFAVRPEGSVSTLKIQRTERGDSAVYLCASSLIGTANTGELFFGEGSRLTVL.

This clone was observed once. The rearrangement joins TRBV18 to TRBJ1-1; D ambiguous. The CDR3 covers 16 residues. Trimming cost V 3 bases and J 0 bases, with 14 bases left between them. Germline CDR1 KGHSH, CDR2 LQKENI. DNA for the CDR3: TGTGCCAGCTCACCGAGAGAAGCGTCATTGAACACTGAAGCTTTCTTT. This codes for CASSPREASLNTEAFF.

The chain joins TRBV29-1 to TRBJ1-1; 7 bases agree with TRBD1. After removal of 4 bases from V and 1 base from J, the junction contained 9 bases not matched to a gene. CDR1 and CDR2 from the germline V gene are SQVTM and ANQGSEA. This CDR3 spans 15 amino acids. The CDR3 here is CSVVSPNRGNTEAFF. Written as DNA, the CDR3 is TGCAGCGTTGTTTCCCCCAACAGGGGGAACACTGAAGCTTTCTTT.

The rearrangement joins TRBV11-2 to TRBJ2-1; D remains ambiguous. Germline CDR1 reads SGHAT; CDR2 reads FQNNGV. V dropped 2 bases and J dropped 8 bases, with 4 bases sitting between them. CDR3 length: 11 amino acids. The CDR3 sequence is CASSLIDEQFF. The CDR3 DNA follows: TGTGCCAGCAGCTTAATAGATGAGCAGTTCTTC.

The chain carries TRBV5-1 and TRBJ1-1, with TRBD1 matching over 7 bases. This CDR3 comprises 17 residues. Trimming at V came to 0 bases and at J to 0 bases, leaving 8 bases not matched to a gene. The germline gives CDR1 SGHRS, CDR2 YFSETQ. In nucleotides, the CDR3 is TGCGCCAGCAGCTTGGCGGGACAGCGAACCATGAACACTGAAGCTTTCTTT. The encoded protein is CASSLAGQRTMNTEAFF.

This chain links TRBV7-2 with TRBJ1-6, with 7 bases matching TRBD1. Germline trimming cut 3 bases from V and 9 bases from J; bases unmatched to any gene: 11. The CDR3 extends over 16 amino acids. CDR1 and CDR2 from the germline V gene are SGHTA and FQGNSA. CDR3 coding DNA: TGTGCCAGCAGCTTGGGGGCCGGGACAGAAGGTTCACCCCTCCACTTT. This codes for CASSLGAGTEGSPLHF.

V and J are TRBV12-5 and TRBJ2-3; D ambiguous. CDR1 is LGHNT, CDR2 FRNRAP, per germline. The ends were cut back, 4 bases at V and 0 bases at J, with 8 bases in the middle. The CDR3 consists of 14 residues. The CDR3 DNA sequence: TGTGCTAGTGGTTCAGGATCTAGCACAGATACGCAGTATTTT. It yields the protein CASGSGSSTDTQYF.

For the CDR3, the DNA is TGTGCCAGCAGCTTGGGACAGGCTGGGGTCGGGGAAGCTTTCTTT. It encodes CASSLGQAGVGEAFF. V usage is TRBV7-9 and J usage is TRBJ1-1; TRBD1 matches at 8 bases. CDR3 size: 15 residues. V lost 3 bases to trimming and J lost 8 bases; unmatched junction nucleotides: 11. Germline V CDR1 and CDR2: SEHNR, FQNEAQ (reference sequence).

J is TRBJ2-5 and V is TRBV7-9; 12 bases map to TRBD2. CDR1 is SEHNR, CDR2 FQNEAQ, per germline (reference sequence). This CDR3 region has 16 residues. The V and J ends lost 5 bases and 1 base, in that order; junction bases with no gene match: 5. This CDR3 reads CASSPRTSGVQETQYF. DNA for the CDR3: TGTGCCAGCAGCCCCAGGACTAGCGGGGTCCAAGAGACCCAGTACTTC. The entire variable domain, with the rest obtained from reference TRBV7-9 and TRBJ2-5, is as follows: DTGVSQNPRHKITKRGQNVTFRCDPISEHNRLYWYRQTLGQGPEFLTYFQNEAQLEKSRLLSDRFSAERPKGSFSTLEIQRTEQGDSAMYLCASSPRTSGVQETQYFGPGTRLLVL.

The rearrangement links TRBV28 to TRBJ1-2; TRBD1 is a possible D gene (5 bases). With 2 bases removed from V and 0 bases from J, the gap between germline ends came to 13 bases. This CDR3 comprises 16 residues. The V gene's germline CDR1 is MDHEN and CDR2 SYDVKM. CDR3 sequence (DNA): TGTGCCAGCAGTTTAATAGGGGATCGTACTAACTATGGCTACACCTTC. This gives the protein CASSLIGDRTNYGYTF.